This entry features one T cell receptor beta chain sequence. Antigen specificity is unknown. Germline loops: CDR1 SNHLY, CDR2 FYNNEI. The CDR3 has 13 amino acids. Trimming pared 10 bases from V and 6 bases from J, leaving 18 bases between. The sample originates from a study of T cell repertoires in cytomegalovirus infection. TCRdb independently ran MiXCR on the reads; one entry per CDR3 protein. The repertoire holds about 890,000 distinct CDR3 sequences, around 29% seen once, with over 12% in the top ten. V is TRBV2 and J is TRBJ1-2, with D perhaps matching TRBD1 (6 bases). The sample consisted of cultured CD8+ T cells from PBMCs, taken from culture after CMV antigen stimulation. This clonotype was obtained from a human donor in good health (CMV status not recorded). Some clones in this sample may be carry-over from other donors' samples. CDR3 residues: CATVDSLLDGYTF. CDR3 nucleotide sequence: TGTGCCACCGTGGACAGCCTCTTGGATGGCTACACCTTC.